These 17 T cell receptor beta chains came from one sample sequenced in a study of T cell responses to AZD1222 COVID-19 vaccine. Sequencing was performed with immunoSEQ multiplex PCR; in TCRdb, only in-frame clones are kept and a portion is missing. The sample has 120,000 or so clones; about 90% are singletons. The specimen comprised peripheral blood, sampled 28 days after the second AZD1222 dose. Receptors were obtained from an adult who received the AZD1222 COVID-19 vaccine.

The chain is built from TRBV3-1 (or the pseudogene TRBV3-2) and TRBJ2-1; no clear D. This CDR3 is 11 amino acids long. Germline V gene data show CDR1 as LGHDT and CDR2 as YNNKEL (reference sequence). V was pared by 1 base and J by 9 bases, with 4 bases between. CDR3 in DNA: TGTGCCAGCAGCCAAGCGTCTGAGCAGTTCTTC. It codes for CASSQASEQFF.

The chain is built from TRBV19 and TRBJ1-4, with 12 nucleotides matching TRBD1. The germline CDR1 and CDR2 sequences are LNHDA and SQIVND (reference sequence). The CDR3 has 18 amino acids. With V trimmed by 5 bases and J by 4 bases, 11 bases remained unmatched. CDR3 in amino acids: CASSPMGQGAPGNEKLFF. In nucleotides, the CDR3 is TGTGCCAGTAGTCCGATGGGACAGGGGGCGCCCGGTAATGAAAAACTGTTTTTT.

This chain links TRBV7-9 with TRBJ2-7; D not resolved. Germline V lookup: CDR1 SEHNR, CDR2 FQNEAQ (reference sequence). The CDR3 is made up of 14 amino acids. Trimming pared 1 base from V and 6 bases from J, leaving 13 bases between. CDR3 loop: CASSLEGSSPEQYF. DNA for the CDR3: TGTGCCAGCAGCTTAGAGGGCTCAAGCCCCGAGCAGTACTTC.

The V and J genes are TRBV10-3 and TRBJ1-1; D might be TRBD1 (6 bases). Germline CDR1 ENHRY, CDR2 SYGVKD. The ends were cut back, 6 bases at V and 1 base at J, with 12 bases in the middle. The CDR3 is made up of 14 amino acids. Here the CDR3 reads CAIRELGGNTEAFF. CDR3 bases: TGTGCCATCAGGGAATTAGGGGGGAACACTGAAGCTTTCTTT.

This chain joins TRBV5-1 and TRBJ1-2, with 7 bases identical to TRBD1. Trimming at V came to 0 bases and at J to 0 bases, leaving 5 bases not matched to a gene. The V gene's germline CDR1 is SGHRS and CDR2 YFSETQ. The CDR3 loop spans 16 amino acids. DNA of the CDR3: TGCGCCAGCAGCTTGGGCAGGGGGACAGCTAACTATGGCTACACCTTC. Translating it yields CASSLGRGTANYGYTF.

CDR3: CASSLGTHSNQPQHF. CDR3 nucleotides: TGTGCCAGCAGCTTGGGCACTCATAGCAATCAGCCCCAGCATTTT. The rearrangement joins TRBV5-8 to TRBJ1-5; D is uncertain. V was trimmed by 0 bases and J by 0 bases, leaving 7 bases between them. The CDR3 covers 15 residues. Per germline, CDR1 SGHTS and CDR2 YDEGEE.

This clone was picked up one time. The chain combines TRBV7-9 with TRBJ2-7, with 7 bases fitting TRBD1. This CDR3 contains 18 residues. The V segment lost 1 base and the J segment 3 bases; nucleotides outside the gene matches: 15. CDR1 is SEHNR, CDR2 FQNEAQ, per germline (reference sequence). In DNA form, the CDR3 reads TGTGCCAGCAGCTTAGATTTTATCTGGGCAGGGGGAGACTACGAGCAGTACTTC. Protein sequence: CASSLDFIWAGGDYEQYF.

In DNA form, the CDR3 reads TGTGCCAGCTCAAGGGGGGGCCTGTCCGCAGATACGCAGTATTTT. It translates to CASSRGGLSADTQYF. V gene TRBV5-4 combines with J gene TRBJ2-3; a weak D match, TRBD2 (7 bases). The CDR3 consists of 15 residues. Between the trimmed V and J ends, which lost 7 bases and 4 bases, there was a span of 19 bases. The germline V gene has CDR1 SGHNT and CDR2 YYREEE (reference sequence).

The genes are TRBV4-1 and TRBJ2-7; TRBD2 agrees at 13 bases. CDR3 length equals 15 residues. Germline V gene lookup returns CDR1 MGHRA and CDR2 YSYEKL. V dropped 4 bases and J dropped 4; count of bases not matched to a gene: 4. CDR3 sequence: CASSPRTSGSYEQYF. The DNA for the CDR3 is TGCGCCAGCAGCCCAAGGACTAGCGGGAGTTACGAGCAGTACTTC.

The CDR3: CASSTGQGVSGNIQYF. The CDR3 DNA reads TGCGCCAGCAGCACGGGACAGGGAGTTTCCGGAAACATTCAGTACTTC. The chain links TRBV5-1 to TRBJ2-4, with 9 bases matching TRBD1. Trimming cost V 4 bases and J 6 bases; bases outside gene matches: 11. Germline CDR1 reads SGHRS; CDR2 reads YFSETQ. The CDR3 is 16 amino acids.

The chain carries TRBV5-1 and TRBJ1-1, with TRBD1 as a possible D gene (5 bases). The V end was cut by 4 bases, the J end by 1 base, with 14 bases between. The CDR3 covers 15 residues. Germline lookup yields CDR1 SGHRS and CDR2 YFSETQ. The CDR3 bases are TGCGCCAGCAGCACACAAATTGGACAGAACACTGAAGCTTTCTTT. This translates into CASSTQIGQNTEAFF.

This chain joins TRBV3-1 (or the pseudogene TRBV3-2) and TRBJ1-3; TRBD1 is a possible D gene (6 bases). V was pared by 0 bases and J by 4 bases, with 13 bases between. CDR3 length equals 16 residues. The germline V gene has CDR1 LGHDT and CDR2 YNNKEL (reference sequence). The CDR3 sequence: CASSQDPQGRGNTIYF. CDR3 coding DNA: TGTGCCAGCAGCCAAGACCCGCAGGGGAGGGGAAACACCATATATTTT.

V and J are TRBV7-9 and TRBJ2-2, with TRBD2 matching 14 bases. The V and J ends lost 4 bases and 3 bases, in that order; junction bases with no gene match: 4. The CDR3 sequence is 17 residues long. The germline V gene encodes CDR1 SEHNR and CDR2 FQNEAQ (reference sequence). CDR3 region: CASSWGLAGDYTGELFF. CDR3 coding DNA: TGTGCCAGCAGCTGGGGACTAGCGGGGGACTACACCGGGGAGCTGTTTTTT.

The rearrangement uses TRBV19 and TRBJ2-1, with 7 bases lining up with TRBD2. CDR3 length: 14 amino acids. Germline trimming cut 1 base from V and 7 bases from J; bases unmatched to any gene: 4. Germline loops: CDR1 LNHDA, CDR2 SQIVND (reference sequence). The CDR3 loop is CASSIVSGVNEQFF. The CDR3 DNA follows: TGTGCCAGTAGTATAGTGAGCGGGGTTAATGAGCAGTTCTTC.

This chain joins TRBV7-2 and TRBJ1-3; tentative D call: TRBD1 (6 bases). Trimming stripped 5 bases from V and 2 bases from J, with 16 bases between. The CDR3 is made up of 16 amino acids. Germline assignment: CDR1 SGHTA and CDR2 FQGNSA. Written as DNA, the CDR3 is TGTGCCAGCAGCGTACAGGGCCCAACCACTGGAAACACCATATATTTT. Protein product: CASSVQGPTTGNTIYF.

This chain joins TRBV28 and TRBJ1-2, with D perhaps matching TRBD1 (6 bases). There are 11 residues in the CDR3. V was cut by 10 bases and J by 4 bases, with 10 bases left in between. Per the germline V gene, CDR1 is MDHEN and CDR2 is SYDVKM. As DNA, the CDR3 is TGTGCCACTCGGGACACCTATGGCTACACCTTC. Its protein is CATRDTYGYTF.

The chain employs TRBV10-3 and TRBJ1-1; possibly TRBD1 for D (5 bases). The germline CDR1 and CDR2 sequences are ENHRY and SYGVKD. The germline V and J ends were trimmed by 11 bases and 4 bases, with 14 bases remaining between them. The length of the CDR3 is 12 residues. CDR3 bases: TGTGCCGCGGGGGGAAGTAGCACTGAAGCTTTCTTT. Residues: CAAGGSSTEAFF.